Presented here are 6 T cell receptor beta chains from one specimen sequenced in a study of technical replicates of blood from a few donors. The data were produced by immunoSEQ multiplex PCR, yet TCRdb's version contains in-frame clones alone and is incomplete. This sample carries under 100,000 clones, around 96% of them seen once, and the ten largest clones take around 0.3%. Specimen: T cells isolated from PBMCs. The receptor source for this set is a human donor in good health.

CDR3 coding DNA: TGTGCCAGCAGGACCGGGACAGCCCAAGAGACCCAGTACTTC. Its translation: CASRTGTAQETQYF. The rearrangement joins TRBV28 to TRBJ2-5; 7 nucleotides match TRBD1. J lost 1 base, V lost 6 bases, and 5 bases had no gene match. Germline lookup yields CDR1 MDHEN and CDR2 SYDVKM. This CDR3 spans 14 amino acids.

The chain combines TRBV9 with TRBJ2-1, with TRBD2 matching 13 bases. The CDR3 is 17 residues long. The germline CDR1 and CDR2 sequences are SGDLS and YYNGEE. After removal of 8 bases from V and 3 bases from J, the junction contained 11 bases not matched to a gene. CDR3 sequence (DNA): TGTGCCAGGACCGGGACTAGCGGGAACCGGAACTACAATGAGCAGTTCTTC. This sequence encodes CARTGTSGNRNYNEQFF.

The J gene is TRBJ2-1, the V gene TRBV11-2; D is unresolved. Germline values: CDR1 SGHAT, CDR2 FQNNGV. The length of the CDR3 is 16 residues. Trimming shortened V by 0 bases and J by 4 bases, and 13 bases separated the two germline ends. The chain's CDR3 is CASSLDSLPVYNEQFF. DNA for the CDR3: TGTGCCAGCAGCTTAGATTCGCTACCTGTATACAATGAGCAGTTCTTC.

J is TRBJ1-4 and V is TRBV6-5; D gene unclear. The CDR3 has 14 amino acids. Germline V gene data show CDR1 as MNHEY and CDR2 as SVGAGI. The germline V and J ends were trimmed by 6 bases and 4 bases, with 12 bases remaining between them. The DNA of the CDR3 is TGTGCCAGCAGCAACAGACCCGGTAATGAAAAACTGTTTTTT. Protein sequence: CASSNRPGNEKLFF.

The chain recombines TRBV9 with TRBJ2-7, with 8 bases aligning to TRBD1. J lost 3 bases, V lost 5 bases, and 7 bases had no gene match. Germline V lookup: CDR1 SGDLS, CDR2 YYNGEE. The CDR3 spans 14 residues. The DNA for the CDR3 is TGTGCCAGCAGTTGGGGGACAGGAATCTACGAGCAGTACTTC. Its protein is CASSWGTGIYEQYF.

The J gene is TRBJ2-3, the V gene TRBV19; the match to TRBD2 covers 10 bases. CDR3 length equals 15 residues. Germline CDR1 is LNHDA and CDR2 is SQIVND (reference sequence). V trimming: 3 bases; J trimming: 4 bases; junction bases outside the gene matches: 4. As DNA, the CDR3 is TGTGCCAGTAGTATGAGGCTAGCGGGAGCAGATACGCAGTATTTT. Its translation: CASSMRLAGADTQYF.